This paragraph covers one TCR beta chain sequence. Antigen unknown. The trim removed 5 bases at V and 9 bases at J, leaving 9 bases unmatched. In germline, CDR1 is MDHEN, CDR2 SYDVKM. The CDR3 sequence is 14 residues long. This sample was taken from a study of post-analysis software for immune sequencing data. Overall study context: In terms of disease course, relapsing-remitting, secondary progressive and progressive-relapsing multiple sclerosis were included. Overall study results and limits: Clustering by F measure revealed strong co-clustering among samples prepared together in one batch. Multiple sclerosis was associated with a significant reduction in normalized Chao1 diversity relative to controls. Patients used about five TRBV segments, including TRBV5-6, TRBV5-1 and TRBV20-1, more often than controls.

Every TCR beta cDNA library bore unique molecular identifiers. When about 0.95 to 10 million T cells were used, they gave about 540,000 cDNA molecules. TCRdb ran MiXCR on the PCR reads and lists one entry per CDR3 protein. The data hold 600,000 to 700,000 distinct CDR3 sequences, with approximately 59% observed a single time. The specimen sequenced was blood. The TCR was taken from a girl aged 2 to 10 with multiple sclerosis. The rearrangement joins TRBV28 to TRBJ2-1; 8 bases are a match to TRBD1. The CDR3 protein is CASSPRQGIGEQFF. The CDR3 bases are TGTGCCAGCAGTCCGCGACAGGGGATCGGTGAGCAGTTCTTC.